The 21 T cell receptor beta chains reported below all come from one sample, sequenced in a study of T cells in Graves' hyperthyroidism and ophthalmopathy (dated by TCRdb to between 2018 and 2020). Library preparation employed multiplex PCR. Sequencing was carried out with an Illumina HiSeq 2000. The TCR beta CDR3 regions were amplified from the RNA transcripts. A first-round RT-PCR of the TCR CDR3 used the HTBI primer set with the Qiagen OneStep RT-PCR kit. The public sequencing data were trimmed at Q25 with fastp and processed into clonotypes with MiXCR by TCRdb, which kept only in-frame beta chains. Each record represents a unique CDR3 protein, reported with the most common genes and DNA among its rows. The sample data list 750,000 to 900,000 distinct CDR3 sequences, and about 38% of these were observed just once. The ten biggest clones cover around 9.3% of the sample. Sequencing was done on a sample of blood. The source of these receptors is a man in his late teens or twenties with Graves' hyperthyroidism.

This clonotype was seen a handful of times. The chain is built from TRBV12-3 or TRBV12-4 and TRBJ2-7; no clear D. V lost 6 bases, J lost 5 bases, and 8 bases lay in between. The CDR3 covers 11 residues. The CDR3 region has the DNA TGTGCCAGCAGGATAGGGAACGAGCAGTACTTC. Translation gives CASRIGNEQYF.

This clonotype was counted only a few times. The CDR3 here is CASSYSRTSYEQYF. CDR3 bases: TGTGCCAGCAGTTACTCCAGGACAAGCTACGAGCAGTACTTC. This rearrangement joins TRBV6-5 to TRBJ2-7, with TRBD1 as a possible D gene (5 bases). Trimming stripped 0 bases from V and 3 bases from J, with 9 bases between. The V gene's germline CDR1 is MNHEY and CDR2 SVGAGI. CDR3 length: 14 amino acids.

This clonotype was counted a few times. Written as DNA, the CDR3 is TGTGCCAGCAGCCAAGATCCGACAGGAGTGACTGAAGCTTTCTTT. This translates into CASSQDPTGVTEAFF. This rearrangement joins TRBV14 to TRBJ1-1, with TRBD1 as a possible D gene (6 bases). V dropped 0 bases and J dropped 5 bases, with 13 bases sitting between them. Germline V CDR1 and CDR2: SGHDN, FVKESK. CDR3 size: 15 residues.

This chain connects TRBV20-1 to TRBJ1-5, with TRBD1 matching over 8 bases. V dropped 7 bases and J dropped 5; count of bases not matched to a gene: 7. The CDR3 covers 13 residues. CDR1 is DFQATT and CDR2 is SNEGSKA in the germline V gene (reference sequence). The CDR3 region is CSVLEDRDQPQHF. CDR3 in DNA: TGCAGTGTACTAGAGGACAGGGATCAGCCCCAGCATTTT.

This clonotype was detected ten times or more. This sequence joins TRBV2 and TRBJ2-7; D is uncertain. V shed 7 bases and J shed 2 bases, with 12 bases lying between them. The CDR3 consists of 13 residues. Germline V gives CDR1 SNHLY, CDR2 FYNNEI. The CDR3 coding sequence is TGTGCCAGCACCGACCAAAGGGCCTACGAGCAGTACTTC. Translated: CASTDQRAYEQYF.

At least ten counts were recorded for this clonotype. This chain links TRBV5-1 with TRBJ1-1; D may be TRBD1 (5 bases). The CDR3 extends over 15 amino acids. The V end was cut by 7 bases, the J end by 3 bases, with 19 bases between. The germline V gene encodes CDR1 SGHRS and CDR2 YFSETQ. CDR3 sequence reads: CASHSWGKEDTEAFF. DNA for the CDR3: TGCGCCAGCCACTCATGGGGGAAGGAGGACACTGAAGCTTTCTTT.

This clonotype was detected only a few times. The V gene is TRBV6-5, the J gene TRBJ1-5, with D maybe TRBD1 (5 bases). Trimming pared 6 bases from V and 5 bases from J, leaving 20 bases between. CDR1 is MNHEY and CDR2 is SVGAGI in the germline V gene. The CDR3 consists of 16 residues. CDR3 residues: CASSLRVGRGDQPQHF. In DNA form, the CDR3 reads TGTGCCAGCAGCTTGCGGGTAGGTCGGGGGGATCAGCCCCAGCATTTT.

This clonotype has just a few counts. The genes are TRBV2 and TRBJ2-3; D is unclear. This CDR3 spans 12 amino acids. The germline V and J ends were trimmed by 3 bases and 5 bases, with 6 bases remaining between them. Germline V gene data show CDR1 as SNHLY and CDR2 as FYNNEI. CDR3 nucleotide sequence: TGTGCCAGCAGTGAGATCGGAGATACGCAGTATTTT. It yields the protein CASSEIGDTQYF.

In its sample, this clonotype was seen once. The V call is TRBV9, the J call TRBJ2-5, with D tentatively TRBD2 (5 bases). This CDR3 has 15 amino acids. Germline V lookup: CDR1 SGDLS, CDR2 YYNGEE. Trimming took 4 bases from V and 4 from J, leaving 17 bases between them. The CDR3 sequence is CASSRTGGIGETQYF. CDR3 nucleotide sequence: TGTGCCAGCAGCCGGACTGGCGGAATCGGAGAGACCCAGTACTTC.

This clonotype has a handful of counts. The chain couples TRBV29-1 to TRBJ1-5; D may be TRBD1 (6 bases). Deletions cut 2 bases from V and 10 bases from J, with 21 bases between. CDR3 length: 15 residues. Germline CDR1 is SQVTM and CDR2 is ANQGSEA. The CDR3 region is CSVEWAGEPGVPQHF. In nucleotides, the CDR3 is TGCAGCGTTGAATGGGCAGGGGAGCCAGGGGTACCCCAGCATTTT.

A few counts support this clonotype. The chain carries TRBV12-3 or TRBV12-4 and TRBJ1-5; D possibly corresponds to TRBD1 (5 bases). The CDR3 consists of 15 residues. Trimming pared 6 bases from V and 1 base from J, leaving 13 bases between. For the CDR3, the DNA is TGTGCCAGCAGCCACGGGGGTGCGAGCAATCAGCCCCAGCATTTT. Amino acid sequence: CASSHGGASNQPQHF.

The CDR3 is CASSFEWTQNTEAFF. The CDR3 coding sequence is TGTGCCAGCAGCTTCGAGTGGACTCAGAACACTGAAGCTTTCTTT. This chain connects TRBV7-6 to TRBJ1-1; D unclear. There are 15 residues in the CDR3. The germline CDR1 and CDR2 sequences are SGHVS and FNYEAQ. V lost 3 bases and J lost 1, with 12 bases in between.

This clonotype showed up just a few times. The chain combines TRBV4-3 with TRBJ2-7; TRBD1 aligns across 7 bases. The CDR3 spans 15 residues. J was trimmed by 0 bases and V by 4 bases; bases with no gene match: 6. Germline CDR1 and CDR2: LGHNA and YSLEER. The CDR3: CASSRGTASSYEQYF. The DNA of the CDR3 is TGCGCCAGCAGCCGGGGGACAGCGAGCTCCTACGAGCAGTACTTC.

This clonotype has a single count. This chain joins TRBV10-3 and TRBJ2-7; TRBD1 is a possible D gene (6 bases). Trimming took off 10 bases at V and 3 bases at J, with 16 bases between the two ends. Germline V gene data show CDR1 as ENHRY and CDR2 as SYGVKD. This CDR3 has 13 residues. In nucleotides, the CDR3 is TGTGCCACTCTCGGGACAACTTTCTACGAGCAGTACTTC. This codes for CATLGTTFYEQYF.

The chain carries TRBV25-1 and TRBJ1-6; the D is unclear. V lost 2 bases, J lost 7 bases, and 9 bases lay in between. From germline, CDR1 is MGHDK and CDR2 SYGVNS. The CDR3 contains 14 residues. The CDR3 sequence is CASSEGPSNSPLHF. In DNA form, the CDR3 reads TGTGCCAGCAGTGAAGGACCCTCAAATTCACCCCTCCACTTT. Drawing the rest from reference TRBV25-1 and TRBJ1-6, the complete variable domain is EADIYQTPRYLVIGTGKKITLECSQTMGHDKMYWYQQDPGMELHLIHYSYGVNSTEKGDLSSESTVSRIRTEHFPLTLESARPSHTSQYLCASSEGPSNSPLHFGNGTRLTVT.

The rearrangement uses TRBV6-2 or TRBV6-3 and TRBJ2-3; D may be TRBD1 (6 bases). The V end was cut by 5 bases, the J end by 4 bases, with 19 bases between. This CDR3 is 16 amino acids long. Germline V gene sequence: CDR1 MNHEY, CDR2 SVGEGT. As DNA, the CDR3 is TGTGCCAGCAGTAACCCGACAGGCACAAGACCAGATACGCAGTATTTT. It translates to CASSNPTGTRPDTQYF.

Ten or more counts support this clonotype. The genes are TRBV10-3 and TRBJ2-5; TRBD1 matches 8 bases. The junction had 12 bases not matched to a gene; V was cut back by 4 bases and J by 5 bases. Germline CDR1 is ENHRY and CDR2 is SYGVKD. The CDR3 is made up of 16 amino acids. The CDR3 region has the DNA TGTGCCATCAGTGGTTCGGACAGGGCATTGAGGGAGACCCAGTACTTC. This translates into CAISGSDRALRETQYF.

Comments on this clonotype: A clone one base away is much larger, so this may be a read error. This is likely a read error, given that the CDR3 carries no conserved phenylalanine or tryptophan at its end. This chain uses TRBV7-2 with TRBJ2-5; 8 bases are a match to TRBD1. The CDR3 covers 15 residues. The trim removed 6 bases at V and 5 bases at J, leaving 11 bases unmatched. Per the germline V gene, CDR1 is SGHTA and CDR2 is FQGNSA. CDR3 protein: CASSSPRGRPETQYL. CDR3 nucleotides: TGTGCCAGCAGTTCTCCCAGGGGGCGTCCGGAGACCCAGTACCTC.

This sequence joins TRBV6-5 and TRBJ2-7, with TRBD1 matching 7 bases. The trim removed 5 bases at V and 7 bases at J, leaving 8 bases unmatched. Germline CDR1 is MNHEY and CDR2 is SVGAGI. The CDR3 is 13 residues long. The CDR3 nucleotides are TGTGCCAGCAGTCCCGGCAGGGGGAAGGAGCAGTACTTC. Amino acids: CASSPGRGKEQYF.

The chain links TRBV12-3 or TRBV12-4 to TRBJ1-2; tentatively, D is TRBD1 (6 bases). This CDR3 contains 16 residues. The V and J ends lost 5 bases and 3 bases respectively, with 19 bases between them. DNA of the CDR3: TGTGCCAGCAGTCCGTGGGACATCCGGAGCCACTATGGCTACACCTTC. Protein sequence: CASSPWDIRSHYGYTF.

The CDR3 reads CASSLFWGTEETQYF. DNA of the CDR3: TGCGCCAGCAGCTTGTTTTGGGGGACAGAAGAGACCCAGTACTTC. The V call is TRBV5-1, the J call TRBJ2-5; 7 nucleotides agree with TRBD1. J gave up 3 bases and V 1 base, and 6 bases lay outside the gene matches. In germline, CDR1 is SGHRS, CDR2 YFSETQ. The CDR3 is made up of 15 amino acids.